The rows below give T cell receptor beta chains drawn from one sample of a study of shared clonotypes between healthy human individuals. TCRdb keeps only in-frame clones here, not all; method: immunoSEQ multiplex PCR. The top ten hold over 1.5% of the sample, which has some 2.1 million clones, 90% to 95% seen once. Material: naive CD8+ T cells from PBMCs. The receptors come from a man aged 18 to 29 in good health. Some clones in this sample may be carry-over from other donors' samples. The CDR3 runs from the conserved cysteine through the conserved F or W. D genes are given only for firm matches. The size of a clone is reported for some rows only, either as once, few or many, or as a class for expanded clones.

V gene	clone size	J gene	D gene	CDR3 DNA	CDR3 protein
TRBV28	once	TRBJ2-7	NA	TGTGCCAGCAGTCCCCGGGGGGAGCAGTACTTC	CASSPRGEQYF
TRBV2	NA	TRBJ2-1	NA	TGTGCCAGCAGTGAAGGCCTGAGCTCCTACAATGAGCAGTTCTTC	CASSEGLSSYNEQFF
TRBV29-1	NA	TRBJ2-5	NA	TGCAGCGTTGAACAGGGGGAGGGAGAGACCCAGTACTTC	CSVEQGEGETQYF
TRBV25-1	NA	TRBJ2-3	NA	TGTGCCAGCAGTGAAGGTTCGTGGACCTACACTAGCACAGATACGCAGTATTTT	CASSEGSWTYTSTDTQYF
TRBV7-3	NA	TRBJ2-3	NA	TGTGCCAGCAGCTTAATCACAGGGACCACAGATACGCAGTATTTT	CASSLITGTTDTQYF
TRBV4-1	NA	TRBJ1-3	NA	TGCGCCAGCAGCCAAGATCGGACACCGACTGGAAACACCATATATTTT	CASSQDRTPTGNTIYF
TRBV5-6	NA	TRBJ2-4	NA	TGTGCCAGCAGCTTGGCCGGGACTATTCAGTACTTC	CASSLAGTIQYF
TRBV14	NA	TRBJ2-5	NA	TGTGCCAGCAGCCAAGATCCTAGGACTGCTCAAGAGACCCAGTACTTC	CASSQDPRTAQETQYF
TRBV6-1	NA	TRBJ1-1	TRBD1	TGTGCCAGCAAGATAAGGGGGCGAGGAACTGAAGCTTTCTTT	CASKIRGRGTEAFF
TRBV2	NA	TRBJ1-3	NA	TGTGCCACCGATAGAGCCTCTGGAAACACCATATATTTT	CATDRASGNTIYF
TRBV28	NA	TRBJ2-1	NA	TGTGCCAGCAGTTTATTGGGAGGGCCAGGGGATGAGCAGTTCTTC	CASSLLGGPGDEQFF
TRBV18	NA	TRBJ2-1	TRBD1	TGTGCCAGCTCACCACGAGAGGACAGGGGGGAAGAGCAGTTCTTC	CASSPREDRGEEQFF
TRBV19	once	TRBJ1-1	TRBD1	TGTGCCAGTAGTCCCCGGTCATTGACAGGGCCGAACACTGAAGCTTTCTTT	CASSPRSLTGPNTEAFF
TRBV5-1	NA	TRBJ1-2	NA	TGCGCCAGCAGCCCGCCGGGGTCTAACTATGGCTACACCTTC	CASSPPGSNYGYTF
TRBV11-1	NA	TRBJ1-1	NA	TGTGCCAGCAGCTTAGTAGGGGCACTGAACACTGAAGCTTTCTTT	CASSLVGALNTEAFF
TRBV19	once	TRBJ1-5	NA	TGTGCCAGTAGTATAGATACGGAGAATCAGCCCCAGCATTTT	CASSIDTENQPQHF
TRBV9	NA	TRBJ2-7	TRBD2	TGTGCCAGCAGCGGGGGACTAGCGGGAATCGAGCAGTACTTC	CASSGGLAGIEQYF
TRBV19	NA	TRBJ2-1	TRBD1	TGTGCCAGTAGTACAGCGACAGGGGGGCCCTACAATGAGCAGTTCTTC	CASSTATGGPYNEQFF